Each of the 25 T cell receptor beta chains below was sequenced from the same sample in a study of T cells in Graves' hyperthyroidism and ophthalmopathy. The TCR beta CDR3 regions underwent amplification using RNA transcripts as the source. The TCR CDR3 was amplified in a first-round RT-PCR using the HTBI primer set. TCRdb passed the multiplex PCR reads through MiXCR, listing each CDR3 protein once. The sample contains approximately 620,000 distinct CDR3 sequences, more than 15% of which appear only once. The material sequenced was blood. The receptors were gathered from a woman in her thirties or forties with Graves' ophthalmopathy.

This clonotype was counted only a few times. The V and J genes are TRBV12-3 or TRBV12-4 and TRBJ2-5, with a possible D match to TRBD1 (6 bases). Trimming removed 5 bases at V and 2 bases at J, with 15 bases between. The CDR3 consists of 15 residues. The CDR3 DNA follows: TGTGCCAGCAGTCCCGTCGGGACACAGCAAGAGACCCAGTACTTC. Protein sequence: CASSPVGTQQETQYF.

The gene calls are TRBV10-3 and TRBJ1-3, with TRBD1 as a possible D gene (6 bases). V was shortened by 8 bases and J by 4 bases, with 18 bases between the two germline ends. The length of the CDR3 is 15 residues. From germline, CDR1 is ENHRY and CDR2 SYGVKD. The CDR3 bases are TGTGCCATCCGAGGGGGGGGCCCGCGGGGAAACACCATATATTTT. Its protein product is CAIRGGGPRGNTIYF.

This chain links TRBV18 with TRBJ2-3; D unresolved. The CDR3 contains 15 residues. V gave up 4 bases and J gave up 0 bases, with 11 bases separating them. CDR1 is KGHSH and CDR2 is LQKENI in the germline V gene. The CDR3 sequence: CASSLVQASTDTQYF. CDR3 sequence (DNA): TGTGCCAGCTCACTCGTCCAGGCCAGCACAGATACGCAGTATTTT.

In its sample, this clonotype was seen many times. This sequence joins TRBV5-1 and TRBJ2-7; TRBD2 matches at 10 bases. Germline CDR1 is SGHRS and CDR2 is YFSETQ. There are 15 residues in the CDR3. V lost 4 bases and J lost 0; bases outside the gene matches: 4. CDR3 amino acids: CASSALAGSSYEQYF. The CDR3 bases are TGCGCCAGCAGCGCACTAGCGGGGAGCTCCTACGAGCAGTACTTC.

V and J are TRBV19 and TRBJ1-1; TRBD1 matches 8 bases. Germline V gene lookup returns CDR1 LNHDA and CDR2 SQIVND (reference sequence). The length of the CDR3 is 15 residues. With 3 bases clipped from V and 3 bases from J, the junction kept 6 bases outside the gene matches. As DNA, the CDR3 is TGTGCCAGTAGTATTACCCACAGGGGGGACACTGAAGCTTTCTTT. It codes for CASSITHRGDTEAFF. The entire variable domain, with the rest obtained from reference TRBV19 and TRBJ1-1, is as follows: DGGITQSPKYLFRKEGQNVTLSCEQNLNHDAMYWYRQDPGQGLRLIYYSQIVNDFQKGDIAEGYSVSREKKESFPLTVTSAQKNPTAFYLCASSITHRGDTEAFFGQGTRLTVV.

At least ten counts were recorded for this clonotype. The chain carries TRBV11-2 and TRBJ2-7; tentatively, D is TRBD2 (6 bases). The CDR3 length is 14 residues. With 6 bases removed from V and 7 bases from J, the gap between germline ends came to 19 bases. Germline V gene lookup returns CDR1 SGHAT and CDR2 FQNNGV. The DNA of the CDR3 is TGTGCCAGCAGGCTCGGGGGAACTGGAGGGGAGCAGTACTTC. Protein product: CASRLGGTGGEQYF.

The V and J genes are TRBV7-4 and TRBJ2-7; D might be TRBD1 or TRBD2, each matching 6 bases. V lost 1 base, J lost 6 bases, and 19 bases lay in between. Per germline, CDR1 SGHVT and CDR2 SQSDAQ. This CDR3 spans 16 amino acids. This chain's CDR3 is CASSLGRTAWRGEQYF. CDR3 sequence (DNA): TGTGCCAGCAGCTTAGGCAGGACAGCTTGGAGGGGCGAGCAGTACTTC.

This clonotype was detected a few times. V usage is TRBV28 and J usage is TRBJ1-2, with no clear D. The V gene lost 6 bases and the J gene lost 4 bases, with 9 bases spanning the gap. Germline lookup yields CDR1 MDHEN and CDR2 SYDVKM. The CDR3 extends over 12 amino acids. This chain's CDR3 is CASSAISYGYTF. The CDR3 DNA reads TGTGCCAGCAGCGCCATTTCCTATGGCTACACCTTC.

The chain uses TRBV2 and TRBJ2-1, with TRBD1 as a possible D gene (7 bases). The CDR3 spans 15 residues. Germline assignment: CDR1 SNHLY and CDR2 FYNNEI. Trimming removed 6 bases at V and 4 bases at J, with 16 bases between. CDR3 loop: CASSGQVSGYNEQFF. The CDR3 region has the DNA TGTGCCAGCAGCGGACAGGTCAGCGGGTACAATGAGCAGTTCTTC.

The table lists this clonotype with many counts. The chain couples TRBV11-2 to TRBJ2-3; the D gene is possibly TRBD2 (5 bases). V lost 6 bases, J lost 8 bases, and 15 bases lay in between. Germline-derived CDR1 and CDR2 are SGHAT and FQNNGV. The CDR3 totals 13 residues. CDR3 coding DNA: TGTGCCAGCAGAAGGACTCCCTCGGCTACGCAGTATTTT. Its protein product is CASRRTPSATQYF.

This clonotype appeared many times. The chain carries TRBV13 and TRBJ2-3; 11 bases match TRBD2. J was trimmed by 4 bases and V by 2 bases; bases with no gene match: 5. The CDR3 runs to 16 residues. Per germline, CDR1 PRHDT and CDR2 FYEKMQ (reference sequence). CDR3 region: CASSLNLAGGPDTQYF. The CDR3 coding sequence is TGTGCCAGCAGCTTAAACCTAGCGGGGGGCCCAGATACGCAGTATTTT.

V gene TRBV27 combines with J gene TRBJ2-3; no clear D gene. The V and J ends lost 6 bases and 6 bases respectively, with 25 bases between them. Germline CDR1 reads MNHEY; CDR2 reads SMNVEV (reference sequence). The CDR3 loop spans 17 amino acids. The CDR3 DNA follows: TGTGCCAGCAGCTTCTCCGGACCGCGGTCGACACACGATACGCAGTATTTT. Translation gives CASSFSGPRSTHDTQYF.

In the case of this clonotype: Since a much larger clone is just one base distant, this may be a read error. The gene calls are TRBV2 and TRBJ2-1; D call uncertain. CDR1 and CDR2 from the germline V gene are SNHLY and FYNNEI. There are 17 residues in the CDR3. This chain's CDR3 is CASSENARVFSYDEQFF. The DNA of the CDR3 is TGTGCCAGCAGTGAAAACGCCCGGGTATTCTCCTACGATGAGCAGTTCTTC.

At least ten counts were recorded for this clonotype. The chain employs TRBV20-1 and TRBJ2-7; 12 bases match TRBD2. The CDR3 has 14 amino acids. With 3 bases clipped from V and 5 bases from J, the junction kept 5 bases outside the gene matches. Germline V gives CDR1 DFQATT, CDR2 SNEGSKA (reference sequence). The chain's CDR3 is CSARTSGRVHEQYF. DNA of the CDR3: TGCAGTGCTAGGACTAGCGGGAGAGTCCACGAGCAGTACTTC.

Ten or more counts support this clonotype. The chain has TRBV11-2 and TRBJ2-5, with D maybe TRBD2 (5 bases). The CDR3 runs 11 residues. V was cut by 3 bases and J by 8 bases, with 7 bases left in between. Germline V gives CDR1 SGHAT, CDR2 FQNNGV. Written as DNA, the CDR3 is TGTGCCAGCAGCTTGAGCGGCACCCAGTACTTC. Amino acid sequence: CASSLSGTQYF.

This clonotype has more than one count but fewer than ten. The chain couples TRBV7-9 to TRBJ2-7; possibly TRBD2 for D (6 bases). Germline V lookup: CDR1 SEHNR, CDR2 FQNEAQ (reference sequence). The CDR3 is 14 residues long. With 4 bases removed from V and 4 bases from J, the gap between germline ends came to 14 bases. CDR3 loop: CASSYRGSGYEQYF. The CDR3 bases are TGTGCCAGCAGCTACCGCGGTAGCGGATACGAGCAGTACTTC.

The rearrangement uses TRBV24-1 and TRBJ2-1; 11 bases fit TRBD2. CDR3 length equals 15 residues. The V gene end was trimmed by 7 bases and the J gene end by 3 bases; junction bases not matched to a gene: 4. Per the germline V gene, CDR1 is KGHDR and CDR2 is SFDVKD. CDR3 coding DNA: TGTGCCACCAGCCTAGCGGGAGGCCACTACAATGAGCAGTTCTTC. Protein product: CATSLAGGHYNEQFF.

This clonotype was seen many times. The chain recombines TRBV2 with TRBJ1-2; 8 bases fit TRBD1. The ends lost 1 base at V and 5 bases at J; junction bases unmatched: 0. The CDR3 is 13 amino acids. Germline V lookup: CDR1 SNHLY, CDR2 FYNNEI. The CDR3 nucleotides are TGTGCCAGCAGTGAAGGGACAGGGTATGGCTACACCTTC. Its translation: CASSEGTGYGYTF.

The rearrangement joins TRBV5-1 to TRBJ1-3; D is ambiguous. V dropped 3 bases and J dropped 8 bases, with 15 bases sitting between them. This CDR3 contains 14 residues. Germline V gene sequence: CDR1 SGHRS, CDR2 YFSETQ. CDR3 sequence: CASSSQAGRDTIYF. In nucleotides, the CDR3 is TGCGCCAGCAGCTCCCAGGCGGGGAGGGACACCATATATTTT.

This clonotype was seen a handful of times. The genes are TRBV12-3 or TRBV12-4 and TRBJ1-6; D call uncertain. The CDR3 runs 15 residues. With 6 bases removed from V and 0 bases from J, the gap between germline ends came to 9 bases. DNA for the CDR3: TGTGCCAGCAGCCCGCGGGACTCCTATAATTCACCCCTCCACTTT. Its protein is CASSPRDSYNSPLHF.

The table lists this clonotype with many counts. The chain links TRBV30 to TRBJ2-1; D is tentatively TRBD1 or TRBD2 (5 bases each). The CDR3 loop spans 11 amino acids. V lost 2 bases to trimming and J lost 10 bases, with 9 bases between them. Germline loops: CDR1 GTSNPN, CDR2 SVGIG (reference sequence). CDR3: CAWSFWDEQFF. The CDR3, as DNA: TGTGCCTGGAGTTTTTGGGACGAGCAGTTCTTC.

As regards this clonotype: The CDR3 end shows no conserved phenylalanine or tryptophan, and so a read error is likely. This chain uses TRBV7-9 with TRBJ1-1; 8 bases align to TRBD1. CDR3 length equals 16 residues. The germline V gene has CDR1 SEHNR and CDR2 FQNEAQ (reference sequence). Trimming removed 5 bases from V and 1 base from J; junction bases left unmatched: 9. CDR3: CASSGRPGTGNTEAFS. The CDR3 DNA is TGTGCCAGCAGCGGAAGACCCGGGACAGGGAACACTGAAGCTTTCTCT.

This clonotype was recorded at least ten times. This chain links TRBV20-1 with TRBJ2-7, with 8 positions matching TRBD2. V gave up 3 bases and J gave up 6 bases; unmatched junction bases: 4. The CDR3 is 12 amino acids. From germline, CDR1 is DFQATT and CDR2 SNEGSKA (reference sequence). The CDR3 region is CSASRSGSEQYF. CDR3 nucleotides: TGCAGTGCTAGTAGGAGCGGGAGCGAGCAGTACTTC.

This clonotype was observed at least ten times. The rearrangement links TRBV20-1 to TRBJ2-7; 7 bases are shared with TRBD2. The junction had 6 bases not matched to a gene; V was cut back by 1 base and J by 0 bases. CDR3 length: 15 residues. Germline V CDR1 and CDR2: DFQATT, SNEGSKA (reference sequence). Here the CDR3 reads CSARAVAGTSYEQYF. The CDR3 nucleotides are TGCAGTGCTAGAGCCGTAGCGGGTACCTCCTACGAGCAGTACTTC.

This clonotype was seen a handful of times. V usage is TRBV6-1 and J usage is TRBJ2-1; TRBD1 is a possible D gene (5 bases). This CDR3 spans 14 amino acids. The V gene's germline CDR1 is MNHNS and CDR2 SASEGT. Trimming pared 3 bases from V and 3 bases from J, leaving 9 bases between. The DNA of the CDR3 is TGTGCCAGCAGTGACAGGGTTGGCTACAATGAGCAGTTCTTC. Translation: CASSDRVGYNEQFF.